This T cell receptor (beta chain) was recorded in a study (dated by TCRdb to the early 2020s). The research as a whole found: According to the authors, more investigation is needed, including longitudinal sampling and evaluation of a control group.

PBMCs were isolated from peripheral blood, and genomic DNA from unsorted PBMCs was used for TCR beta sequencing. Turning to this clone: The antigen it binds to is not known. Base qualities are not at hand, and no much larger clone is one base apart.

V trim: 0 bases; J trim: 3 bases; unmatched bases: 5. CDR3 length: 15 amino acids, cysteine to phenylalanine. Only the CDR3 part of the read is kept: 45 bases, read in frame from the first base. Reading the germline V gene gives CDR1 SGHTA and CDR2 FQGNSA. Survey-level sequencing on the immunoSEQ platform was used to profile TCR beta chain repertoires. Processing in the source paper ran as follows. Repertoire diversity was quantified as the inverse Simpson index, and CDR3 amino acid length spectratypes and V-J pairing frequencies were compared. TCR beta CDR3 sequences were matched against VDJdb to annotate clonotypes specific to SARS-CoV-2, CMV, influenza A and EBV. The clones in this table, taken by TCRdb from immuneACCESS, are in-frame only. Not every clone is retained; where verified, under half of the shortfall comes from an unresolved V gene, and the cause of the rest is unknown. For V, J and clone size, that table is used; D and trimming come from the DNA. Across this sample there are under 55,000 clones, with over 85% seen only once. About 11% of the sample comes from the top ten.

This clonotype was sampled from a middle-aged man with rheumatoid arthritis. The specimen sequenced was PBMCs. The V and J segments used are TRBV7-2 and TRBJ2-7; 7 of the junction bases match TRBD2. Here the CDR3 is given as CASSLALAFGYEQYF. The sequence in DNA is TGTGCCAGCAGCTTAGCACTAGCGTTCGGCTACGAGCAGTACTTC.